This T cell receptor (beta chain) was identified during a study of T cells after posttransplantation cyclophosphamide (dated by TCRdb to the mid-2010s). Broadly, across the study: Using TRB sequencing, the study followed how the T cell repertoire reconstituted after myeloablative bone marrow transplantation in which posttransplantation cyclophosphamide served as GVHD prophylaxis. In 3 patients, up to about 3 additional blood samples taken between 2 and 5.2 years after transplant also underwent TRB sequencing, as did pretransplant blood from a handful of patients. Blood from all 34 PTCy patients with 1-year posttransplant specimens was subjected to TRB sequencing. Because TRA and TRB clonality correlated tightly in several samples, later TCR analyses were limited to TRB. Antigen receptor sequencing covered samples from a few dozen PTCy-treated patients and some 15 of their related bone marrow donors. Public TRB sequences were queried against a database of over 3,500 sequences associated with responses to pathogens, tumor antigens, self-antigens and alloantigens. Overall study outcomes, separate from this receptor: Across more than 35 patients, recipient CMV seropositivity and CMV reactivation were highly associated with TRB clonality; PTCy diversity was similar to CNI/methotrexate controls. The TRB repertoires of T cells infiltrating skin or GI tract showed only limited overlap with the TRB repertoires of T cells in blood. Donor-recipient similarity was low at 1-2 months but rose over the first year, and later blood repertoires were often dominated by donor CD8+ memory clones.

Genomic DNA was the input for TRB sequencing, which was run either with the immunoSEQ assay at survey resolution or with the hsTCRB kit. The study's processing was this. The immunoSEQ software was used for initial read processing, and the LymphoSeq R package was used for repertoire analyses. Clonality was calculated as 1 minus normalized Shannon entropy, and the Gini coefficient was also calculated for each TRB dataset. To infer phenotypes in unsorted samples, TRB sequences from sorted subsets of the recipient or donor were mapped onto the unsorted samples of the same recipient. Not all clones reach the TCRdb copy of this immuneACCESS table, which keeps in-frame sequences only. Checked studies attribute under half of the gap to unresolved V genes and leave the rest unexplained. That table gives V, J and clone size, and the DNA gave D and trimming. The sample counts about 6,700 clones, each observed more than once. The biggest ten clones account for approximately 5.6% of the sample.

The junction shows trimming of 7 bases on V and 3 bases on J, plus 13 bases between the germline ends. Measured from the cysteine to the phenylalanine, the CDR3 is 13 residues long. Left in the record is the CDR3 DNA by itself, 39 bases read in frame from the first base. CDR1 and CDR2 (SGHAT, FQNNGV) derive from the germline V gene. The sample's treatment or condition label, in plain terms: high-dose cyclophosphamide on days +3 and +4 as single-agent GVHD prophylaxis. PTCy patients received busulfan and fludarabine conditioning, a related or unrelated marrow graft, and cyclophosphamide on days +3 and +4. PTCy-treated patients were drawn from a prospective multi-institutional clinical trial. Peripheral blood and bone marrow mononuclear cells were isolated by Ficoll-Hypaque density centrifugation and cryopreserved. This clone was seen at least ten times. Its antigen remains undetermined. No much larger clonotype is one base removed from it; base qualities were not supplied.

The source of this sequence is a male patient between 25 and 39 years old who received an allogeneic stem cell transplant from an unrelated donor, was CMV-positive, and had acute and chronic GVHD. After a transplant, the donor of the graft may account for some T cells. The V and J segments used are TRBV11-2 and TRBJ2-7; no D gene can be assigned with confidence. The source material was PBMCs, sampled after an allogeneic stem cell transplant with post-transplant cyclophosphamide. CDR3 loop: CASNEPIDYEQYF. The DNA sequence is as follows: TGTGCCAGCAACGAACCAATAGACTACGAGCAGTACTTC.